The source of this TCR beta chain is a study of CD4 T cells in relation to SARS-CoV-2 and coronaviruses. Study-level background: Convalescent patients had median age 38.5 years, range about 20 to 75. Points from the study as a whole: This crossreactivity analysis covered spike protein alone, no other viral proteins.

V lost 8 bases, J lost 7 bases, and 8 bases stayed unmatched. This CDR3 has 13 residues. From germline, CDR1 is MDHEN and CDR2 SYDVKM. Worth noting for this clone: Antigen: not known.

The protocol was immunoSEQ multiplex PCR, while the TCRdb copy is restricted to in-frame clones and leaves out a portion. The sample gives 40,000 or so clones, 70% to 90% of which show up once; approximately 3% is in the top ten. The genes are TRBV28 and TRBJ2-1; 7 nucleotides align to TRBD1. The sequenced material came from memory CD4+ T cells from PBMCs. The receptor was derived from an adult with COVID-19. The CDR3 is CASAPQGLNEQFF. The CDR3 nucleotides read TGTGCCAGCGCCCCACAGGGGTTGAATGAGCAGTTCTTC.